This entry lists 7 T cell receptor beta chains sequenced from one sample in a study of CD8 T cells in Susac syndrome. Random hexamers served to reverse transcribe roughly 0.45 to 1 ug RNA. In TCRdb, the immunoSEQ multiplex PCR reads were re-called with MiXCR into one record per CDR3 protein. This sample carries 250,000 to 300,000 distinct CDR3 sequences, approximately 84% of them seen once, and the ten largest clones take 0.095% to 0.14%. Sequencing was performed on CD8+ T cells from PBMCs. Receptor source: a human donor with multiple sclerosis.

This clonotype was seen just once. The gene calls are TRBV5-1 and TRBJ2-7, with D tentatively TRBD1 (6 bases). The germline gives CDR1 SGHRS, CDR2 YFSETQ. This CDR3 is built from 15 residues. V was clipped by 0 bases and J by 1 base, with 11 bases between them. The CDR3, as DNA: TGCGCCAGCAGCTTGGGGCGCCAGGGGTCCTACGAGCAGTACTTC. Translation gives CASSLGRQGSYEQYF.

The gene calls are TRBV29-1 and TRBJ1-2, with 7 positions matching TRBD1. The CDR3 has 14 amino acids. Germline V gene data show CDR1 as SQVTM and CDR2 as ANQGSEA. Trimming at V came to 7 bases and at J to 2 bases, leaving 10 bases not matched to a gene. The CDR3 bases are TGCAGCGCCTCCGGACAGGCATCAAACTATGGCTACACCTTC. It specifies CSASGQASNYGYTF.

The genes are TRBV5-1 and TRBJ2-1; D is uncertain. The germline V gene has CDR1 SGHRS and CDR2 YFSETQ. Trimming pared 0 bases from V and 7 bases from J, leaving 8 bases between. This CDR3 is built from 13 residues. As DNA, the CDR3 is TGCGCCAGCAGCTTGGGAGATTTGAATGAGCAGTTCTTC. This codes for CASSLGDLNEQFF.

This rearrangement joins TRBV6-2 or TRBV6-3 to TRBJ2-7; TRBD2 might be the D (6 bases). The CDR3 has 16 residues. Germline V lookup: CDR1 MNHEY, CDR2 SVGEGT. Trimming took off 2 bases at V and 1 base at J, with 15 bases between the two ends. In DNA, the CDR3 is TGTGCCAGCAGTTACGAGCGTGCGGGGTATTCCTACGAGCAGTACTTC. Residues: CASSYERAGYSYEQYF.

The genes are TRBV9 and TRBJ2-5, with D possibly being TRBD1 or TRBD2 (5 bases each). Trimming stripped 3 bases from V and 1 base from J, with 7 bases between. Germline V gives CDR1 SGDLS, CDR2 YYNGEE. The CDR3 sequence is 13 residues long. The CDR3 loop is CASSGGRQETQYF. CDR3 coding DNA: TGTGCCAGCAGCGGGGGACGCCAAGAGACCCAGTACTTC.

The chain joins TRBV28 to TRBJ1-2; D call uncertain. Germline V gene lookup returns CDR1 MDHEN and CDR2 SYDVKM. The length of the CDR3 is 15 residues. The V end lost 7 bases, the J end lost 3 bases, and 18 bases lay between the germline ends. In DNA form, the CDR3 reads TGTGCCAGCACCCTAGGACGGTTTTGCGACTATGGCTACACCTTC. Amino acids: CASTLGRFCDYGYTF.

The gene calls are TRBV6-5 and TRBJ2-6; tentatively, D is TRBD2 (5 bases). The ends were cut back, 4 bases at V and 2 bases at J, with 18 bases in the middle. Germline CDR1 is MNHEY and CDR2 is SVGAGI. CDR3 length equals 18 residues. Here the CDR3 reads CASSSLAITRAGANVLTF. The CDR3 DNA follows: TGTGCCAGCAGTTCCCTGGCGATCACGAGGGCTGGGGCCAACGTCCTGACTTTC.